This T cell receptor (beta chain) is drawn from a study of blood T cell repertoires in COVID-19. Study details: Samples of COVID-19 (acute and convalescent) were obtained from the United States, Italy and Spain. PBMCs, B-cell-depleted T cells, or T cells provided the cDNA or gDNA that made up the material.

The germline V gene has CDR1 LGHDT and CDR2 YNNKEL (reference sequence). Trimming took 0 bases from V and 6 from J, leaving 12 bases between them. This CDR3 has 15 residues. Per the original methods: Amplification from reference gene primers served as the basis for estimated nucleated cell counts. The data were produced by immunoSEQ multiplex PCR, yet TCRdb's version contains in-frame clones alone and is incomplete. For V, J and clone size, that table is used; D and trimming come from the DNA. The sample has over 200,000 clones; roughly 90% are singletons. Sequencing input: peripheral blood. The genes are TRBV3-1 (or the pseudogene TRBV3-2) and TRBJ1-5; D call uncertain. The receptor comes from a human donor in a cohort sampled during active COVID-19. This chain's CDR3 is CASSQDAGSSQPQHF. As DNA, the CDR3 is TGTGCCAGCAGCCAAGACGCGGGGAGCTCTCAGCCCCAGCATTTT.